This T cell receptor (beta chain) originates from a study of blood T cell repertoires in COVID-19. Turning to the study itself: Some COVID-19 samples were acute and others convalescent; all came from the United States, Italy and Spain. T cells, B-cell-depleted T cells, or PBMCs supplied cDNA or gDNA.

Libraries were prepared by immunoSEQ multiplex PCR; TCRdb keeps only in-frame clonotypes and omits some of them. Altogether about 170,000 clones are present, about 85% being singletons, with the ten largest covering 7.5% to 10%. Of note for this clone: The same CDR3 arises from other DNA sequences in this sample as well.

Germline CDR1 is SGHTA and CDR2 is FQGTGA. Trimming removed 5 bases from V and 5 bases from J; junction bases left unmatched: 3. The CDR3 has 13 amino acids. This chain joins TRBV7-3 and TRBJ2-5; 9 nucleotides agree with TRBD1. The clonotype was recovered from an elderly woman with COVID-19, enrolled during active disease. The sequenced sample was peripheral blood. CDR3 nucleotide sequence: TGTGCCAGCAGCCCCGGACAGGGGGAGACCCAGTACTTC. It codes for CASSPGQGETQYF.